The next 28 T cell receptor beta chains were all read from a single sample in a study of post-analysis software for immune sequencing data (dated by TCRdb to about 2015). Overall study results and their limits: Roughly 5 TRBV segments, including TRBV5-6, TRBV5-1 and TRBV20-1, were significantly more frequent in patients than controls.

Libraries were built with PCR. Sequencing used an Illumina HiSeq 2500. Unique molecular identifiers were incorporated into TCR beta cDNA libraries to reduce PCR and sequencing biases. TCRdb reran the public reads through fastp at Q25 and MiXCR, keeping productive beta chains. Identical CDR3 protein sequences are pooled into one entry, listed with their most common genes and DNA. This sample comprises roughly 670,000 distinct CDR3 sequences, over 45% of them detected only once. The biggest ten clones account for around 10% of the sample. These receptors are not linked to any known antigen. Input material: blood. These receptors all stem from a girl aged 2 to 10 with multiple sclerosis.

The rearrangement uses TRBV7-2 and TRBJ2-5; D not resolved. Germline values: CDR1 SGHTA, CDR2 FQGNSA. The CDR3 loop spans 13 amino acids. V lost 5 bases to trimming and J lost 2 bases, with 9 bases between them. As DNA, the CDR3 is TGTGCCAGCAGCCTGATGGAGCAAGAGACCCAGTACTTC. Translated, it gives CASSLMEQETQYF.

This chain's CDR3 is CASSLSSGGSYGYTF. CDR3 nucleotide sequence: TGTGCCAGCAGTTTATCTTCGGGGGGAAGCTATGGCTACACCTTC. The chain carries TRBV27 and TRBJ1-2, with D perhaps matching TRBD1 (5 bases). V was cut by 0 bases and J by 4 bases, with 12 bases left in between. In germline, CDR1 is MNHEY, CDR2 SMNVEV (reference sequence). The CDR3 runs to 15 residues.

This clonotype was detected a few times. The J gene is TRBJ2-1, the V gene TRBV20-1; D is tentatively TRBD1 or TRBD2 (5 bases each). V shed 5 bases and J shed 3 bases, with 17 bases lying between them. Germline CDR1 and CDR2: DFQATT and SNEGSKA (reference sequence). The CDR3 runs 15 residues. The CDR3 spells CSASRGSSVYNEQFF. CDR3 nucleotides: TGCAGTGCTTCCCGGGGCTCCTCTGTCTACAATGAGCAGTTCTTC.

The chain couples TRBV25-1 to TRBJ2-1; D not resolved. Germline V CDR1 and CDR2: MGHDK, SYGVNS. V lost 2 bases, J lost 13 bases, and 18 bases lay in between. The CDR3 runs to 14 residues. The CDR3 DNA reads as TGTGCCAGCAGTGAAGAGGCAGCACAAGAGACCCAGTTCTTC. Amino acids: CASSEEAAQETQFF.

This clonotype was counted between two and nine times. This chain uses TRBV6-4 with TRBJ2-7; D ambiguous. The J call is in doubt because the DNA end fits TRBJ2-4 better. Germline CDR1 MRHNA, CDR2 SNTAGT. This CDR3 has 11 amino acids. As DNA, the CDR3 is TGTGCCGGCAACCTCAAAAACATTCAGTACTTC. It is translated as CAGNLKNIQYF.

The table lists this clonotype with a few counts. This sequence joins TRBV25-1 and TRBJ2-5, with TRBD2 identical over 11 bases. V lost 7 bases to trimming and J lost 2 bases; unmatched junction nucleotides: 6. The V gene's germline CDR1 is MGHDK and CDR2 SYGVNS. The CDR3 consists of 15 residues. CDR3 sequence (DNA): TGTGCCAGCACGTTAGCGGGGGGGCCTCAAGAGACCCAGTACTTC. It specifies CASTLAGGPQETQYF.

The chain links TRBV7-2 to TRBJ2-3; perhaps D is TRBD1 or TRBD2 (5 bases each). Germline V gene lookup returns CDR1 SGHTA and CDR2 FQGNSA. The CDR3 contains 14 residues. V lost 11 bases to trimming and J lost 2 bases, with 17 bases between them. The CDR3 sequence: CAENTGLDTDTQYF. CDR3 nucleotide sequence: TGTGCCGAAAACACGGGGCTAGACACAGATACGCAGTATTTT. The full variable domain, its missing parts supplied by reference TRBV7-2 and TRBJ2-3, is GAGVSQSPSNKVTEKGKDVELRCDPISGHTALYWYRQSLGQGLEFLIYFQGNSAPDKSGLPSDRFSAERTGGSVSTLTIQRTQQEDSAVYLCAENTGLDTDTQYFGPGTRLTVL.

The rearrangement joins TRBV5-1 to TRBJ1-1; no clear D. V lost 4 bases and J lost 2, with 21 bases in between. CDR3 size: 17 residues. CDR1 and CDR2 from the germline V gene are SGHRS and YFSETQ. CDR3 loop: CASSPPRSSETNTEAFF. The CDR3 nucleotides are TGCGCCAGCAGCCCCCCTCGATCGTCGGAAACTAACACTGAAGCTTTCTTT.

V is TRBV10-1 and J is TRBJ2-1; 13 bases agree with TRBD2. The CDR3 is made up of 19 amino acids. Looked up from germline, CDR1 is WNHNN and CDR2 is SYGVQD (reference sequence). The ends lost 0 bases at V and 7 bases at J; junction bases unmatched: 12. The CDR3 bases are TGCGCCAGCAGTGAGTCAGGGGTTAAACTAGCGGGAGGGCGAAATGAGCAGTTCTTC. Its protein is CASSESGVKLAGGRNEQFF.

The chain uses TRBV6-5 and TRBJ1-1, with D possibly matching TRBD1 (6 bases). The germline V gene has CDR1 MNHEY and CDR2 SVGAGI. The CDR3 is made up of 15 amino acids. V shed 6 bases and J shed 1 base, with 15 bases lying between them. CDR3 protein: CASSRNREANTEAFF. CDR3 coding DNA: TGTGCCAGCAGCCGTAACAGGGAAGCGAACACTGAAGCTTTCTTT.

As regards this clonotype: The junction does not match germline at one end; this may be a read error. This sequence joins TRBV28 and TRBJ1-6; D remains ambiguous. The CDR3 is made up of 15 amino acids. Germline CDR1 MDHEN, CDR2 SYDVKM. CDR3 DNA: TGTGCCGGCAGTTTAGCGCGGCCCCTTAATTCACCCCTCCACTTT. It is translated as CAGSLARPLNSPLHF. The full variable domain, its missing parts supplied by reference TRBV28 and TRBJ1-6, is DVKVTQSSRYLVKRTGEKVFLECVQDMDHENMFWYRQDPGLGLRLIYFSYDVKMKEKGDIPEGYSVSREKKERFSLILESASTNQTSMYLCAGSLARPLNSPLHFGNGTRLTVT.

The rearrangement links TRBV5-6 to TRBJ1-1; D is ambiguous. CDR1 is SGHDT, CDR2 YYEEEE, per germline. The ends were cut back, 4 bases at V and 8 bases at J, with 15 bases in the middle. The CDR3 length is 13 residues. The CDR3 DNA follows: TGTGCCAGCAGCCGGACCGGGTTGGTGGAAGCTTTCTTT. Its protein is CASSRTGLVEAFF.

The CDR3 loop is CASSFDVNSPLHF. The DNA of the CDR3 is TGTGCCAGCAGCTTTGACGTTAATTCACCCCTCCACTTT. The chain employs TRBV7-2 and TRBJ1-6; D gene uncertain. This CDR3 is 13 amino acids long. Trimming left V 3 bases short and J 6 bases short, with 6 bases between. The germline CDR1 and CDR2 sequences are SGHTA and FQGNSA. The whole variable domain, filled in from reference TRBV7-2 and TRBJ1-6, reads GAGVSQSPSNKVTEKGKDVELRCDPISGHTALYWYRQSLGQGLEFLIYFQGNSAPDKSGLPSDRFSAERTGGSVSTLTIQRTQQEDSAVYLCASSFDVNSPLHFGNGTRLTVT.

The chain employs TRBV5-1 and TRBJ1-6; D gene ambiguous. The CDR3 covers 14 residues. The germline CDR1 and CDR2 sequences are SGHRS and YFSETQ. V gave up 2 bases and J gave up 9 bases, with 12 bases separating them. The CDR3 region is CASSFEPRGSPLHF. The CDR3 DNA is TGCGCCAGCAGCTTTGAACCTCGGGGTTCACCCCTCCACTTT. The entire variable domain, with the rest obtained from reference TRBV5-1 and TRBJ1-6, is as follows: KAGVTQTPRYLIKTRGQQVTLSCSPISGHRSVSWYQQTPGQGLQFLFEYFSETQRNKGNFPGRFSGRQFSNSRSEMNVSTLELGDSALYLCASSFEPRGSPLHFGNGTRLTVT.

V usage is TRBV28 and J usage is TRBJ2-1; 11 bases are shared with TRBD2. The CDR3 runs 16 residues. The trim removed 9 bases at V and 2 bases at J, leaving 9 bases unmatched. In germline, CDR1 is MDHEN, CDR2 SYDVKM. The CDR3 region is CASSLTSGETYNEQFF. DNA for the CDR3: TGTGCCAGTAGTCTGACTAGCGGGGAAACCTACAATGAGCAGTTCTTC. Drawing the rest from reference TRBV28 and TRBJ2-1, the complete variable domain is DVKVTQSSRYLVKRTGEKVFLECVQDMDHENMFWYRQDPGLGLRLIYFSYDVKMKEKGDIPEGYSVSREKKERFSLILESASTNQTSMYLCASSLTSGETYNEQFFGPGTRLTVL.

This chain links TRBV7-2 with TRBJ1-1, with D possibly being TRBD1 (5 bases). The CDR3 covers 16 residues. The V gene lost 6 bases and the J gene lost 1 base, with 18 bases spanning the gap. Germline loops: CDR1 SGHTA, CDR2 FQGNSA. The CDR3 sequence is CASRLKTGTENTEAFF. CDR3 DNA sequence: TGTGCCAGCAGACTAAAAACCGGGACCGAGAACACTGAAGCTTTCTTT.

V usage is TRBV28 and J usage is TRBJ2-5, with 9 bases identical to TRBD2. The ends lost 6 bases at V and 7 bases at J; junction bases unmatched: 12. The CDR3 loop spans 15 amino acids. The germline V gene has CDR1 MDHEN and CDR2 SYDVKM. The chain's CDR3 is CASRQRGDPRGTQYF. The DNA for the CDR3 is TGTGCCAGCAGACAGCGGGGGGACCCGAGGGGGACCCAGTACTTC.

V is TRBV20-1 and J is TRBJ1-2; a possible D gene is TRBD1 (6 bases). This CDR3 region has 13 residues. The V end lost 3 bases, the J end lost 6 bases, and 14 bases lay between the germline ends. The germline V gene has CDR1 DFQATT and CDR2 SNEGSKA (reference sequence). The CDR3 nucleotides read TGCAGTGCTAGGGCCAGGACAGTGGATGGCTACACCTTC. Protein product: CSARARTVDGYTF.

The chain combines TRBV20-1 with TRBJ2-3, with 9 bases identical to TRBD1. The CDR3 extends over 14 amino acids. Unmatched junction bases numbered 0, after V lost 1 base and J lost 1 base. The germline V gene has CDR1 DFQATT and CDR2 SNEGSKA (reference sequence). As DNA, the CDR3 is TGCAGTGCTAGAGGGGACAGGGGCACAGATACGCAGTATTTT. Its translation is CSARGDRGTDTQYF.

The CDR3: CASSKVTGKGYIQYF. DNA for the CDR3: TGTGCCAGCAGCAAAGTCACAGGGAAGGGATACATTCAGTACTTC. The chain joins TRBV21-1 to TRBJ2-4; the table's TRBD1 call for D was not verified on the DNA. TRBV21-1 has pseudogene status. The length of the CDR3 is 15 residues.

The chain carries TRBV6-7 and TRBJ2-1; D is ambiguous. TRBV6-7 is given ORF status, its function remaining uncertain. The CDR3 is made up of 15 amino acids. Deletions cut 0 bases from V and 5 bases from J, with 11 bases between. CDR3 loop: CASSYSRLQHNEQFF. Written as DNA, the CDR3 is TGTGCCAGCAGTTACTCGCGCCTACAGCACAATGAGCAGTTCTTC.

The J gene is TRBJ2-7, the V gene TRBV12-3 or TRBV12-4, with D perhaps matching TRBD1 (6 bases). The CDR3 spans 13 residues. V gave up 5 bases and J gave up 6 bases, with 14 bases separating them. The CDR3 nucleotides read TGTGCCAGCAGTGGGGGCCTCCCGGGCGAGCAGTACTTC. This translates into CASSGGLPGEQYF.

Only a few counts were recorded for this clonotype. The chain is built from TRBV7-6 and TRBJ2-5; D not certain. Germline CDR1 and CDR2: SGHVS and FNYEAQ. The V end was cut by 5 bases, the J end by 2 bases, with 18 bases between. CDR3 size: 16 residues. The CDR3 protein is CASSPLAGVGQETQYF. CDR3 sequence (DNA): TGTGCCAGCAGCCCCTTGGCTGGAGTGGGGCAAGAGACCCAGTACTTC.

J is TRBJ1-4 and V is TRBV15; D unresolved. The CDR3 totals 13 residues. Trimming left V 5 bases short and J 8 bases short, with 12 bases between. Germline V gene data show CDR1 as LNHNV and CDR2 as YYDKDF (reference sequence). The CDR3 DNA is TGTGCCACCAGCTTTAGCCGTGGGGAAAAACTGTTTTTT. Its translation is CATSFSRGEKLFF.

The chain recombines TRBV20-1 with TRBJ1-4; D remains ambiguous. The CDR3 covers 15 residues. Germline V gives CDR1 DFQATT, CDR2 SNEGSKA (reference sequence). With 2 bases removed from V and 4 bases from J, the gap between germline ends came to 14 bases. The CDR3 region has the DNA TGCAGTGCTAGAAGAGACGCCATGGGTAATGAAAAACTGTTTTTT. This gives the protein CSARRDAMGNEKLFF.

This clonotype was detected once. The J gene is TRBJ2-3, the V gene TRBV5-1; D might be TRBD1 or TRBD2, each matching 6 bases. The V and J ends lost 7 bases and 1 base respectively, with 19 bases between them. The CDR3 is 16 residues long. Looked up from germline, CDR1 is SGHRS and CDR2 is YFSETQ. The chain's CDR3 is CASARKRGDRTDTQYF. The CDR3 region has the DNA TGCGCCAGCGCCCGTAAGAGGGGGGATCGCACAGATACGCAGTATTTT.

This clonotype was detected a few times. The chain has TRBV7-6 and TRBJ2-3; D is ambiguous. Trimming took off 5 bases at V and 1 base at J, with 10 bases between the two ends. Germline CDR1 and CDR2: SGHVS and FNYEAQ. The CDR3 loop spans 14 amino acids. DNA of the CDR3: TGTGCCAGCAGCACGAAAGTCGGCACAGATACGCAGTATTTT. Its protein product is CASSTKVGTDTQYF.

This chain joins TRBV11-2 and TRBJ2-1; TRBD2 matches 14 bases. V dropped 3 bases and J dropped 4; count of bases not matched to a gene: 5. In germline, CDR1 is SGHAT, CDR2 FQNNGV. The CDR3 covers 17 residues. The CDR3 DNA reads TGTGCCAGCAGCTTTGGGACTAGCGGGGGAATGTACAATGAGCAGTTCTTC. As protein: CASSFGTSGGMYNEQFF.